This T cell receptor beta chain was identified in a study of blood T cell repertoires in COVID-19. The sample holds one count of this clone. This CDR3 region has 17 residues. With V trimmed by 7 bases and J by 0 bases, 9 bases remained unmatched. CDR1 is PRHDT, CDR2 FYEKMQ, per germline (reference sequence). Here immunoSEQ multiplex PCR was the method, and the copy in TCRdb shows in-frame clones only, minus some. The sample has roughly 110,000 clones; 75% to 90% are singletons. Specimen: peripheral blood. This sequence originates from a woman aged 55-70 years with COVID-19, enrolled during active disease. The chain employs TRBV13 and TRBJ1-1; TRBD1 matches at 12 bases. CDR3 sequence reads: CASTDKGTGGMNTEAFF. The CDR3 nucleotides are TGTGCCAGCACCGATAAAGGGACAGGGGGCATGAACACTGAAGCTTTCTTT. The whole variable domain, remainder taken from reference TRBV13 and TRBJ1-1, is AAGVIQSPRHLIKEKRETATLKCYPIPRHDTVYWYQQGPGQDPQFLISFYEKMQSDKGSIPDRFSAQQFSDYHSELNMSSLELGDSALYFCASTDKGTGGMNTEAFFGQGTRLTVV.